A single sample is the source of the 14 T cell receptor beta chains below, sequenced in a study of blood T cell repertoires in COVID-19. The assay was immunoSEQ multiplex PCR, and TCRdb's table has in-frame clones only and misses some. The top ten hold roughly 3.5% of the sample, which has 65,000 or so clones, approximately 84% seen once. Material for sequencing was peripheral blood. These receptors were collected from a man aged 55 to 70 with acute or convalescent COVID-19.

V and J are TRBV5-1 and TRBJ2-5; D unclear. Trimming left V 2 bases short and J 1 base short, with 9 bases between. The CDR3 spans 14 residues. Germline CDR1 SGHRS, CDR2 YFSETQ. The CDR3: CASSFLPSQETQYF. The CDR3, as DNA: TGCGCCAGCAGCTTCCTACCCTCCCAAGAGACCCAGTACTTC.

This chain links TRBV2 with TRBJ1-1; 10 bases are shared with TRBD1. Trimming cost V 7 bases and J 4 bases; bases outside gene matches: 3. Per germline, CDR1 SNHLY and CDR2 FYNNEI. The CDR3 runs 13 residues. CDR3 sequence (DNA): TGTGCCAGCAATCGACAGGGGGCCACTGAAGCTTTCTTT. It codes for CASNRQGATEAFF. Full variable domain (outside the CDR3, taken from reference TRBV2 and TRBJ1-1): EPEVTQTPSHQVTQMGQEVILRCVPISNHLYFYWYRQILGQKVEFLVSFYNNEISEKSEIFDDQFSVERPDGSNFTLKIRSTKLEDSAMYFCASNRQGATEAFFGQGTRLTVV.

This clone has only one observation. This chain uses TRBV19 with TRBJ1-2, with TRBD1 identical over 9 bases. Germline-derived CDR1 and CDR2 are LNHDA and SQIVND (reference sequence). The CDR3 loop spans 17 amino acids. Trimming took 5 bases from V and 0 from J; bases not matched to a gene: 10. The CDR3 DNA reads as TGTGCCAGTAGTCGGACAGGGGCCCCAGAGGCTAACTATGGCTACACCTTC. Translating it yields CASSRTGAPEANYGYTF.

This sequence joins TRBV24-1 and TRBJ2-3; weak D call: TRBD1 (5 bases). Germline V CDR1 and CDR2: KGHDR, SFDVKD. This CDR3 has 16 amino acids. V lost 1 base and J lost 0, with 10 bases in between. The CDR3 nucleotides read TGTGCCACCAGTGATTTAGGGGTGTCTAGCACAGATACGCAGTATTTT. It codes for CATSDLGVSSTDTQYF.

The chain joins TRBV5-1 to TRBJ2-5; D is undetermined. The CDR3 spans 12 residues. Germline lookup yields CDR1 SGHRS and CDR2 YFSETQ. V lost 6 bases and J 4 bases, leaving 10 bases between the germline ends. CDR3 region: CASTESRETQYF. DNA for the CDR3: TGCGCCAGCACCGAGTCTCGAGAGACCCAGTACTTC.

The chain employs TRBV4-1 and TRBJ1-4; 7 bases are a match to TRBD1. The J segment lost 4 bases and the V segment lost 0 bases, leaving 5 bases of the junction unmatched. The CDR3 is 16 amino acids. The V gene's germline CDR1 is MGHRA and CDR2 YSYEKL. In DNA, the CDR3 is TGCGCCAGCAGCCAAGATGACAGGGCGGATAATGAAAAACTGTTTTTT. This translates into CASSQDDRADNEKLFF.

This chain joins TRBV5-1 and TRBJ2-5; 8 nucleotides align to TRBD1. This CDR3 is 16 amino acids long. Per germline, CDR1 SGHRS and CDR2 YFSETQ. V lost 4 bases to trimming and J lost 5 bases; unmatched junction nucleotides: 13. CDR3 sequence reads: CASSRGQGRLGETQYF. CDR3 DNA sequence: TGCGCCAGCAGCCGTGGACAGGGAAGGTTAGGGGAGACCCAGTACTTC.

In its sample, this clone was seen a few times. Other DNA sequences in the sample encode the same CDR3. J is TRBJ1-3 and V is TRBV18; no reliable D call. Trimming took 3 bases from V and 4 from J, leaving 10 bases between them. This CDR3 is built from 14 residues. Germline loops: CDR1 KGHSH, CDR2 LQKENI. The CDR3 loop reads CASSPGGSGNTIYF. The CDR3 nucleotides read TGTGCCAGCTCACCGGGAGGTTCGGGAAACACCATATATTTT.

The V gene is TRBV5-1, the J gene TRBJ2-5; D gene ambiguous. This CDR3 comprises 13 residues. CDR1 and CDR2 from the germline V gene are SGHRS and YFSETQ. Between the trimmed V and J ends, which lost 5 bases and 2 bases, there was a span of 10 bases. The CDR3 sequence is CASSNQFQETQYF. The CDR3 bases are TGCGCCAGCAGTAACCAGTTTCAAGAGACCCAGTACTTC. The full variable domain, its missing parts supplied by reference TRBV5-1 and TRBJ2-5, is KAGVTQTPRYLIKTRGQQVTLSCSPISGHRSVSWYQQTPGQGLQFLFEYFSETQRNKGNFPGRFSGRQFSNSRSEMNVSTLELGDSALYLCASSNQFQETQYFGPGTRLLVL.

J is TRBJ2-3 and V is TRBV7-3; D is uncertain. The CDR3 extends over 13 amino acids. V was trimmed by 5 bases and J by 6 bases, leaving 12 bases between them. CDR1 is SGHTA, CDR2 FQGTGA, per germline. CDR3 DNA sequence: TGTGCCAGCAGCCTCTCACCTATGGATACGCAGTATTTT. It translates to CASSLSPMDTQYF.

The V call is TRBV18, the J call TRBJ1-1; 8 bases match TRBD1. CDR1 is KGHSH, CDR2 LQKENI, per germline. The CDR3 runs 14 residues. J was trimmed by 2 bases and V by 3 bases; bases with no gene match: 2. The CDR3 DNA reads TGTGCCAGCTCACCGGACAGGGCTAACACTGAAGCTTTCTTT. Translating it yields CASSPDRANTEAFF. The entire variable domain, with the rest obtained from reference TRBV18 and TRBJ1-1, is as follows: NAGVMQNPRHLVRRRGQEARLRCSPMKGHSHVYWYRQLPEEGLKFMVYLQKENIIDESGMPKERFSAEFPKEGPSILRIQQVVRGDSAAYFCASSPDRANTEAFFGQGTRLTVV.

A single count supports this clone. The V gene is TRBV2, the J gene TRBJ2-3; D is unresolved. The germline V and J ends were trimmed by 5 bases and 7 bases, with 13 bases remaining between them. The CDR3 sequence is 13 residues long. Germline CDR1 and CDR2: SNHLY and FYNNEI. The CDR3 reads CASSQTQANTQYF. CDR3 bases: TGTGCCAGCAGTCAAACGCAGGCCAATACGCAGTATTTT.

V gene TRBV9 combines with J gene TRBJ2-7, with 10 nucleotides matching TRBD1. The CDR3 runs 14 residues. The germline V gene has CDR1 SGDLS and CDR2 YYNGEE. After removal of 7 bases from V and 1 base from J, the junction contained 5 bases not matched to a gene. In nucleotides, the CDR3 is TGTGCCAGCGCTTGGGGACAGGGGTCCTACGAGCAGTACTTC. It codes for CASAWGQGSYEQYF.

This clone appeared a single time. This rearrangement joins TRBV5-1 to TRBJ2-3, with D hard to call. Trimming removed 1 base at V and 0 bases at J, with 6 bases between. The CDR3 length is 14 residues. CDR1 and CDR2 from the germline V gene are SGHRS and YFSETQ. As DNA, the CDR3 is TGCGCCAGCAGCTTGAGTCAGAGCACAGATACGCAGTATTTT. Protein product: CASSLSQSTDTQYF.